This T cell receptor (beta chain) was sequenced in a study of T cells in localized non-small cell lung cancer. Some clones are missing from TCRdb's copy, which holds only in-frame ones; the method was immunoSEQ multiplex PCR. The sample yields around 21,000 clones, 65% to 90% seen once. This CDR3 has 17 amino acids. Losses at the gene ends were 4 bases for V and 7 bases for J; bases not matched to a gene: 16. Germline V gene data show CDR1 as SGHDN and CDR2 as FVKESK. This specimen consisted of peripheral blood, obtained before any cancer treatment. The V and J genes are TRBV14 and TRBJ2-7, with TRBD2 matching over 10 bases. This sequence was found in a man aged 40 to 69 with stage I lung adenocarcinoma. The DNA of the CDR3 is TGTGCCAGCAGCCCTTTGGGGCTAGCGGGGGTCTCTGGAGAGCAGTACTTC. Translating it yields CASSPLGLAGVSGEQYF.